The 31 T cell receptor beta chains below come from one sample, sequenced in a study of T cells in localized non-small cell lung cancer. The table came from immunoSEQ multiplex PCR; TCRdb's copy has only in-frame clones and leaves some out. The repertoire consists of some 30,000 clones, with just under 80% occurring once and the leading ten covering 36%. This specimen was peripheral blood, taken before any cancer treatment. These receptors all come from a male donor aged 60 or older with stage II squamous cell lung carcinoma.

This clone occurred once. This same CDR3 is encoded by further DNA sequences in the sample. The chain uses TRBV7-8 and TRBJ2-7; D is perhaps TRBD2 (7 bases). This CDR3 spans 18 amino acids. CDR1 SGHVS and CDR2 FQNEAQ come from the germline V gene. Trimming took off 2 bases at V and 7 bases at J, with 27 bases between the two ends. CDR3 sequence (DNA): TGTGCCAGCAGCTTAAGGCAGGGAGGGGGTCGGGAGGCGAGGGAGCAGTACTTC. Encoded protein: CASSLRQGGGREAREQYF.

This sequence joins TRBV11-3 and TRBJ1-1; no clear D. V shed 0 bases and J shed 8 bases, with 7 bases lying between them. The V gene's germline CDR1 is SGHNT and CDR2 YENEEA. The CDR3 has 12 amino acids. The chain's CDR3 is CASSLDRVEAFF. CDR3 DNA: TGTGCCAGCAGCTTAGATCGAGTGGAAGCTTTCTTT.

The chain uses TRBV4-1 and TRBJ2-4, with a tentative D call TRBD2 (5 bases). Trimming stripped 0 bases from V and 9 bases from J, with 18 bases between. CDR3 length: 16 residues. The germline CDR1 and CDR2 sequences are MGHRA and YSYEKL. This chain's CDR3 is CASSQDLSLGVVIQYF. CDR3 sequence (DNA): TGCGCCAGCAGCCAAGACCTTTCTTTGGGAGTGGTCATTCAGTACTTC.

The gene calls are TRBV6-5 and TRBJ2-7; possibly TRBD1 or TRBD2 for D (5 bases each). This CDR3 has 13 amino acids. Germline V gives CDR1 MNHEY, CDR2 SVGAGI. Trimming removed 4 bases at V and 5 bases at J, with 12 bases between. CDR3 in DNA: TGTGCCAGCAGTTCCGGGACGGGGCACGAGCAGTACTTC. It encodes CASSSGTGHEQYF.

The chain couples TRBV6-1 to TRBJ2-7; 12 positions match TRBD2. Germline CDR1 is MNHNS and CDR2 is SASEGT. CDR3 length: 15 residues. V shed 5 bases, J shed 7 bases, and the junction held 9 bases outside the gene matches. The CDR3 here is CASSTRLAGAGEQYF. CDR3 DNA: TGTGCCAGCAGTACTCGACTAGCGGGGGCGGGGGAGCAGTACTTC.

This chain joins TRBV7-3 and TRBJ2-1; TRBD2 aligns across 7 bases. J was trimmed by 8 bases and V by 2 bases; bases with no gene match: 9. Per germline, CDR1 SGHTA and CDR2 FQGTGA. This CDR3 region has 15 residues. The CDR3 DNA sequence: TGTGCCAGCAGCTTAGCTGCGGGAGAATTCTATGAGCAGTTCTTC. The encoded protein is CASSLAAGEFYEQFF.

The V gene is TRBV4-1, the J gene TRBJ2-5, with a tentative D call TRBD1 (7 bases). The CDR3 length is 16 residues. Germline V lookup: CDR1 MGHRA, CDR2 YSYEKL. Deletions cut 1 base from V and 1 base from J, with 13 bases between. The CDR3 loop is CASSQGGDSLQETQYF. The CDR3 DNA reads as TGCGCCAGCAGCCAAGGCGGGGACAGCCTCCAAGAGACCCAGTACTTC.

This CDR3 reads CATTRGAAGSSTDTQYF. CDR3 DNA: TGTGCCACAACCCGCGGGGCAGCGGGATCTAGCACAGATACGCAGTATTTT. This chain joins TRBV10-3 and TRBJ2-3; TRBD2 aligns across 7 bases. The CDR3 runs to 17 residues. V gave up 10 bases and J gave up 0 bases; unmatched junction bases: 16. The germline CDR1 and CDR2 sequences are ENHRY and SYGVKD.

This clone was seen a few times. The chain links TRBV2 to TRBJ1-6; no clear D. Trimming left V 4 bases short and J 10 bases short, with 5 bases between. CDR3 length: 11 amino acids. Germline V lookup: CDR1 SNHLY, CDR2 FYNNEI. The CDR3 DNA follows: TGTGCCAGCAGTGTGGGGTCACCCCTCCACTTT. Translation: CASSVGSPLHF. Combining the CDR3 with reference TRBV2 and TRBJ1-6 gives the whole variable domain EPEVTQTPSHQVTQMGQEVILRCVPISNHLYFYWYRQILGQKVEFLVSFYNNEISEKSEIFDDQFSVERPDGSNFTLKIRSTKLEDSAMYFCASSVGSPLHFGNGTRLTVT.

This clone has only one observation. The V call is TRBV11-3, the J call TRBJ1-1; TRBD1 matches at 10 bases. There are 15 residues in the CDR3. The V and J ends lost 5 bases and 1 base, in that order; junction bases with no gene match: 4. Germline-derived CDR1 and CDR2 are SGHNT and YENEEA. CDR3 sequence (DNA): TGTGCCAGCAGCACGGACAGGGGGTCGAACACTGAAGCTTTCTTT. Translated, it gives CASSTDRGSNTEAFF.

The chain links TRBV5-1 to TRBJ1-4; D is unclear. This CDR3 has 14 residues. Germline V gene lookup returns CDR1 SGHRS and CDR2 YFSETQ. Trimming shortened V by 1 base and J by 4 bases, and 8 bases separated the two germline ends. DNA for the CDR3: TGCGCCAGCAGCTTGACGGGAAATAATGAAAAACTGTTTTTT. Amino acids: CASSLTGNNEKLFF.

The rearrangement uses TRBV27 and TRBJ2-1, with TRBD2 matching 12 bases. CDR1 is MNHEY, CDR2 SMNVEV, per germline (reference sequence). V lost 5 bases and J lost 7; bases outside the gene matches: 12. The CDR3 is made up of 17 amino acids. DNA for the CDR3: TGTGCCAGCAGTCCACCCGGGGCTAGCGGGAGGGGTAATGAGCAGTTCTTC. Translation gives CASSPPGASGRGNEQFF.

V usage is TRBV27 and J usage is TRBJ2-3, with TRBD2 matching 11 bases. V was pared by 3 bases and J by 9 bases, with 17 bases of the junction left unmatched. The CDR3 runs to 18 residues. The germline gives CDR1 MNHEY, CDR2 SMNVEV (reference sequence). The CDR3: CASSFTPISGRVTGTQYF. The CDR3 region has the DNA TGTGCCAGCAGTTTTACCCCTATTAGCGGGAGGGTCACGGGCACGCAGTATTTT.

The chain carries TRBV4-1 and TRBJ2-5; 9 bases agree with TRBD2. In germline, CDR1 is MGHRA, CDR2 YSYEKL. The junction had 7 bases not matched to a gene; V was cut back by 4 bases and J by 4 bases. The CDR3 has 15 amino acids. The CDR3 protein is CASSPGGSGRETQYF. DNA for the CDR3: TGCGCCAGCAGCCCGGGGGGTAGCGGGAGAGAGACCCAGTACTTC.

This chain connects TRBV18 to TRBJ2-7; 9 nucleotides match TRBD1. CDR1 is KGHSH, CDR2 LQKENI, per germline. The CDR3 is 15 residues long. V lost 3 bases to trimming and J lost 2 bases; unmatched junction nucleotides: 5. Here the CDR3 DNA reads TGTGCCAGCTCACCCGGGACAGGGCATCCCTACGAGCAGTACTTC. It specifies CASSPGTGHPYEQYF.

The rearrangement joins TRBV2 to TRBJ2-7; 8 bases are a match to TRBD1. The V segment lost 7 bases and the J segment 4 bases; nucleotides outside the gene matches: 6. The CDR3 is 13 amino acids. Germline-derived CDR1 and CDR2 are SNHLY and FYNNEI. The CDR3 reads CASIQGALYEQYF. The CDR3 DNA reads TGTGCCAGCATCCAGGGGGCCTTATACGAGCAGTACTTC.

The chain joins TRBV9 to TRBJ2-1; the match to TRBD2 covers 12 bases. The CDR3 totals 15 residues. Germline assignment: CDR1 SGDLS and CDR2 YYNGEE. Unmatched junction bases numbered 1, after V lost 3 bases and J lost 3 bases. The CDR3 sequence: CASSGTSGNYNEQFF. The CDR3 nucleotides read TGTGCCAGCAGCGGGACTAGCGGGAACTACAATGAGCAGTTCTTC.

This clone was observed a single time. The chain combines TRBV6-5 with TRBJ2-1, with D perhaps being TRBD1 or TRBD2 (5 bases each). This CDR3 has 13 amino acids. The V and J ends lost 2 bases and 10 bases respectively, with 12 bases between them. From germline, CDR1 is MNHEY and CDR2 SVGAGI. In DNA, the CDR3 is TGTGCCAGCAGTTACCCCGGGACCTCAGAGCAGTTCTTC. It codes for CASSYPGTSEQFF.

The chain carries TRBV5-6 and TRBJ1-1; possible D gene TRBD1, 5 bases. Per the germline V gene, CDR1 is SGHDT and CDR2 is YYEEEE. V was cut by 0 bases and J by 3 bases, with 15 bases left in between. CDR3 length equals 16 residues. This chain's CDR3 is CASSLDGGSGYTEAFF. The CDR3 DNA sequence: TGTGCCAGCAGCTTGGATGGGGGATCGGGCTACACTGAAGCTTTCTTT. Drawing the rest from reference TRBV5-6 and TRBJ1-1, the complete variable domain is DAGVTQSPTHLIKTRGQQVTLRCSPKSGHDTVSWYQQALGQGPQFIFQYYEEEERQRGNFPDRFSGHQFPNYSSELNVNALLLGDSALYLCASSLDGGSGYTEAFFGQGTRLTVV.

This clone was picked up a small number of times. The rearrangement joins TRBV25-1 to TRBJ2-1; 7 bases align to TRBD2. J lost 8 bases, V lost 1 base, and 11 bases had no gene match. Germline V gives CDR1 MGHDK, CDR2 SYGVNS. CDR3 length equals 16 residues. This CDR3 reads CASSELGRGRIDEQFF. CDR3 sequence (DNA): TGTGCCAGCAGTGAATTAGGGAGGGGACGTATTGATGAGCAGTTCTTC.

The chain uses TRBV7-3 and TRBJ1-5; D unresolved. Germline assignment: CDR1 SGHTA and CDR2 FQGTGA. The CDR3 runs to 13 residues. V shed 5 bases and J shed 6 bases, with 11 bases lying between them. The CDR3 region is CASSVGGSQPQHF. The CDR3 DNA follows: TGTGCCAGCAGCGTAGGAGGCTCTCAGCCCCAGCATTTT.

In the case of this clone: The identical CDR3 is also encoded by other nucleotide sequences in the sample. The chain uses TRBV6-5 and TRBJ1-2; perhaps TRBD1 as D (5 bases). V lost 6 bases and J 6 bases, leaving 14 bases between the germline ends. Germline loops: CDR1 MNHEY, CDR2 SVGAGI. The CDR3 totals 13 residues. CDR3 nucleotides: TGTGCCAGCAGGCCCAGGGCGAGCCATGGCTACACCTTC. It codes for CASRPRASHGYTF.

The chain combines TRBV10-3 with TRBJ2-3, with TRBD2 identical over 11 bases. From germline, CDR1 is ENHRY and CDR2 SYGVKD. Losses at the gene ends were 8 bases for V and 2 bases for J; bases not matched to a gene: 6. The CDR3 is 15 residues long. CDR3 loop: CAIAGTSGYTDTQYF. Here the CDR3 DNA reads TGTGCCATCGCCGGGACTAGCGGATACACAGATACGCAGTATTTT.

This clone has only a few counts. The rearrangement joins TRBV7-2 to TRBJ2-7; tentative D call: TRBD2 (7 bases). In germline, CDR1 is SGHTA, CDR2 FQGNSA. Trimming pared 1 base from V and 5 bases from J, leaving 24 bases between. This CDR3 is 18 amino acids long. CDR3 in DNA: TGTGCCAGCAGCTTAGGATACTCACAGGGAGGGCCGGGGGACGAGCAGTACTTC. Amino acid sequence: CASSLGYSQGGPGDEQYF.

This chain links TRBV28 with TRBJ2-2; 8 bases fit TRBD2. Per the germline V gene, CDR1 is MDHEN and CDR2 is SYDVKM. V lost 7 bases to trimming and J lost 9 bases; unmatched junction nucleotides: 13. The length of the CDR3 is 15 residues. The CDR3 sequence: CASNSGGLPRRELFF. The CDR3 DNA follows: TGTGCCAGCAATTCGGGGGGGCTACCCCGTCGGGAGCTGTTTTTT.

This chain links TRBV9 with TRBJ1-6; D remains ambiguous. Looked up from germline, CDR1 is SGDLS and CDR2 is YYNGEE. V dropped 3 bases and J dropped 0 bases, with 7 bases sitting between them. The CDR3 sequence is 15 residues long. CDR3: CASSAESSYNSPLHF. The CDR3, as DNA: TGTGCCAGCAGCGCAGAGAGCTCCTATAATTCACCCCTCCACTTT.

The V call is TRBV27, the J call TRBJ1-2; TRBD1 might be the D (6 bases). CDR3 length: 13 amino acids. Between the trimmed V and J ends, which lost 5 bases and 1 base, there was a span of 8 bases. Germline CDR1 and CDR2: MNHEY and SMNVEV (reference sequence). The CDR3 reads CASSGDINYGYTF. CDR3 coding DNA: TGTGCCAGCAGTGGGGACATTAACTATGGCTACACCTTC.

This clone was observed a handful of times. CDR3 loop: CASSLDLRGRQFF. CDR3 in DNA: TGTGCCAGCAGTTTGGACCTCAGGGGCCGGCAGTTCTTC. The chain carries TRBV27 and TRBJ2-1, with D possibly TRBD1 on 6 matching bases. The germline V gene encodes CDR1 MNHEY and CDR2 SMNVEV (reference sequence). V was clipped by 3 bases and J by 12 bases, with 15 bases between them. This CDR3 spans 13 amino acids.

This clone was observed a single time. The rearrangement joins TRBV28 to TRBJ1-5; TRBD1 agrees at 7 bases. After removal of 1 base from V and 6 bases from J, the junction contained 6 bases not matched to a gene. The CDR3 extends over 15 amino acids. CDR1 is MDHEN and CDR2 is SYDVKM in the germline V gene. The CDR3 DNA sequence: TGTGCCAGCAGTTTATTTGAGGGGGCAAGTCAGCCCCAGCATTTT. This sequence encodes CASSLFEGASQPQHF.

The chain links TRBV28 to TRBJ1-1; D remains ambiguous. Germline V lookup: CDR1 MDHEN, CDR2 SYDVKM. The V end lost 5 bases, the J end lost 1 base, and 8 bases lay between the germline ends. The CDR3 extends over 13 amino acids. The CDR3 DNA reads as TGTGCCAGCAGTATAGACTGGAACACTGAAGCTTTCTTT. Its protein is CASSIDWNTEAFF.

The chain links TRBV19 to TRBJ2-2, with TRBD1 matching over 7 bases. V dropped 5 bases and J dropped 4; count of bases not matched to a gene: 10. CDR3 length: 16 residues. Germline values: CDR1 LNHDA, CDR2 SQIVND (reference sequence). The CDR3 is CASSVDRVWSTGELFF. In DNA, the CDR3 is TGTGCCAGTAGTGTCGACAGGGTTTGGAGCACCGGGGAGCTGTTTTTT.